The clone carrying this TCR beta chain was seen just once. Its target is not known. These data originate in a study of Graves' ophthalmopathy and Graves' hyperthyroidism. Study results and limitations: Most thyroid-expanded clonotypes exceeding 0.001 frequency were also found in blood. Predictions made by the model for ophthalmopathy progression reached under 71% sensitivity and around 72% specificity.

Hyperthyroidism in these 18- to 65-year-old patients was newly diagnosed, lasting under 2 months. Pregnancy or lactation, uncontrolled infections and other autoimmune diseases were grounds for excluding patients. After removal of 5 bases from V and 5 bases from J, the junction contained 7 bases not matched to a gene. Per the germline V gene, CDR1 is SNHLY and CDR2 is FYNNEI. The CDR3 consists of 15 residues. Amplification targeted the TCR beta CDR3 regions, with RNA transcripts as the source material. An opening RT-PCR round employed HTBI primers and preceded a second-round multiplex PCR. In TCRdb, the multiplex PCR reads were re-called with MiXCR into one record per CDR3 protein. Of over a million distinct CDR3 sequences listed, roughly 35% are singletons.

The receptor's source is an adult man with Graves' hyperthyroidism. The rearrangement joins TRBV2 to TRBJ2-2; 8 nucleotides align to TRBD2. What was sequenced was peripheral blood or thyroid tissue (not recorded which). In DNA form, the CDR3 reads TGTGCCAGCAGTCCGGGGAGCGGGAGTACCGGGGAGCTGTTTTTT. It specifies CASSPGSGSTGELFF.